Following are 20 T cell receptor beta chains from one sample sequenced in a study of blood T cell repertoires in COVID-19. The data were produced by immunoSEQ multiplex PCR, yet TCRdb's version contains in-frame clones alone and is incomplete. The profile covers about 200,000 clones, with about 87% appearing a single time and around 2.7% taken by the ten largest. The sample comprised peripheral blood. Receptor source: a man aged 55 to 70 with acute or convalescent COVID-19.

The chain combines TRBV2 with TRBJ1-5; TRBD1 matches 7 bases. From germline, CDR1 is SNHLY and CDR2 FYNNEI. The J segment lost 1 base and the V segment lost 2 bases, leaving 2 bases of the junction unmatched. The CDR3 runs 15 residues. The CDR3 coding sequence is TGTGCCAGCAGTGAACAGGGGGTGAGCAATCAGCCCCAGCATTTT. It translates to CASSEQGVSNQPQHF.

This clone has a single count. The CDR3 loop reads CASSLEGREAFF. Written as DNA, the CDR3 is TGTGCCAGCAGCTTAGAGGGCAGGGAAGCTTTCTTT. The chain employs TRBV7-3 and TRBJ1-1, with no clear D. Germline V lookup: CDR1 SGHTA, CDR2 FQGTGA. The V end lost 2 bases, the J end lost 8 bases, and 9 bases lay between the germline ends. CDR3 size: 12 residues.

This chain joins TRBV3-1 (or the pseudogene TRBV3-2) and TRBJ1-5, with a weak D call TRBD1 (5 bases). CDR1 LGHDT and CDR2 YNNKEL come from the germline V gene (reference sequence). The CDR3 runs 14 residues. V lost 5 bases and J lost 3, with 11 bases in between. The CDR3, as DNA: TGTGCCAGCAGCAAGACAGCCCTCAATCAGCCCCAGCATTTT. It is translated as CASSKTALNQPQHF.

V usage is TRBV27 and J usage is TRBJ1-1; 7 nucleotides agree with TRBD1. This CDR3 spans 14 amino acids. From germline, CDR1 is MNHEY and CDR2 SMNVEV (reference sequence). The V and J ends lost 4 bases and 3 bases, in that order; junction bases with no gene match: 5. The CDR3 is CASSWRQGHTEAFF. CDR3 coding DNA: TGTGCCAGCAGTTGGCGACAGGGTCACACTGAAGCTTTCTTT.

CDR3 DNA: TGTGCCAGCAGTTACTCCCTCACCAACCAGGGATCAAATCAGCCCCAGCATTTT. It codes for CASSYSLTNQGSNQPQHF. The V and J genes are TRBV6-2 or TRBV6-3 and TRBJ1-5, with D tentatively TRBD1 (5 bases). CDR1 and CDR2 (germline): MNHEY, SVGEGT. The CDR3 runs 18 residues. V lost 0 bases and J 4 bases, leaving 19 bases between the germline ends.

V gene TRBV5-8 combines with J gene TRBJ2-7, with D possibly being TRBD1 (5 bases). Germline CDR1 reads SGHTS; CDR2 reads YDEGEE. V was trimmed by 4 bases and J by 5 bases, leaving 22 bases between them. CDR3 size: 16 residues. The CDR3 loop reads CASSGFIGQGRNEQYF. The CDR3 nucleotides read TGTGCCAGCAGCGGTTTTATAGGGCAGGGTAGGAACGAGCAGTACTTC.

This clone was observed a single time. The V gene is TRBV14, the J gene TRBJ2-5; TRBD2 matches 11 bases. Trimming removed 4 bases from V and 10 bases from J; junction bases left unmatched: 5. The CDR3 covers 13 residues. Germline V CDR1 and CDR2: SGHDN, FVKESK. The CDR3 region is CASSPTSGGIQYF. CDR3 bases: TGTGCCAGCAGCCCCACTAGCGGGGGTATCCAGTACTTC.

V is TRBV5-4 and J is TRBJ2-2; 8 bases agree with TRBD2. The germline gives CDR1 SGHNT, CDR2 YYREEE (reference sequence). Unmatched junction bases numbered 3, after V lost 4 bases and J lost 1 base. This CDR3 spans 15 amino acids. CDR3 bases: TGTGCCAGCAGCGGGGGACTAGGGAACACCGGGGAGCTGTTTTTT. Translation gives CASSGGLGNTGELFF.

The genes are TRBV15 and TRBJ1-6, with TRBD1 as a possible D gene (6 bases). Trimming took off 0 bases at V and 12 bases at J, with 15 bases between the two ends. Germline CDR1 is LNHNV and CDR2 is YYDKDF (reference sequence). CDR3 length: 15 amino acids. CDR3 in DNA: TGTGCCACCAGCAGAGATCGGGGCAACAGGGAACCCCTCCACTTT. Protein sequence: CATSRDRGNREPLHF.

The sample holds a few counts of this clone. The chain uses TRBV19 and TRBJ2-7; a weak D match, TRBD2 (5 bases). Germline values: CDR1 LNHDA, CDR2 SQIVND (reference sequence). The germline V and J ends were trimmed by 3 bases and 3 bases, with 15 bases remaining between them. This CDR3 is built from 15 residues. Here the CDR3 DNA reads TGTGCCAGTAGTATGGTTCCAGGAGGTTTCTACGAGCAGTACTTC. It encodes CASSMVPGGFYEQYF. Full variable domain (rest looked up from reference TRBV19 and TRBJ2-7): DGGITQSPKYLFRKEGQNVTLSCEQNLNHDAMYWYRQDPGQGLRLIYYSQIVNDFQKGDIAEGYSVSREKKESFPLTVTSAQKNPTAFYLCASSMVPGGFYEQYFGPGTRLTVT.

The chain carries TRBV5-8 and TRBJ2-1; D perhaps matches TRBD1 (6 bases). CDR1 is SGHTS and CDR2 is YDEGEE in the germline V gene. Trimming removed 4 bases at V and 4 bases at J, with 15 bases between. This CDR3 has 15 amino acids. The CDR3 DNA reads TGTGCCAGCAGCCCAGGACAGAGGCCTTACAATGAGCAGTTCTTC. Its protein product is CASSPGQRPYNEQFF.

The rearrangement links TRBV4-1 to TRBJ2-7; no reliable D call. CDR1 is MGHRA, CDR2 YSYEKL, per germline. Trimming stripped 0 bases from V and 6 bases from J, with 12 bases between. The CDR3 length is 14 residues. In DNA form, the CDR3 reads TGCGCCAGCAGCCAAGATCAGGCTATTCGCGAGCAGTACTTC. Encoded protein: CASSQDQAIREQYF.

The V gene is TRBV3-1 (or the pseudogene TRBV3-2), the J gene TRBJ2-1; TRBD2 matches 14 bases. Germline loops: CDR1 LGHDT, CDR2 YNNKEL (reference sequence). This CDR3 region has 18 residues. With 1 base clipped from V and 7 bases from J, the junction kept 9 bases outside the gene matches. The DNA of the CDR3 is TGTGCCAGCAGCCAAGGGAGGACTAGCGGGGGGCTGTGGAATGAGCAGTTCTTC. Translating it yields CASSQGRTSGGLWNEQFF.

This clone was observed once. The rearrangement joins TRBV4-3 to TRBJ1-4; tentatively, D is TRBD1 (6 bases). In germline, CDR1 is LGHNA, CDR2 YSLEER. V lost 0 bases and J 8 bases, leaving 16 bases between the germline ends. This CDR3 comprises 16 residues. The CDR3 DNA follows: TGCGCCAGCAGCCAAGAAGGGTGGCCAGGGGACGAAAAACTGTTTTTT. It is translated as CASSQEGWPGDEKLFF.

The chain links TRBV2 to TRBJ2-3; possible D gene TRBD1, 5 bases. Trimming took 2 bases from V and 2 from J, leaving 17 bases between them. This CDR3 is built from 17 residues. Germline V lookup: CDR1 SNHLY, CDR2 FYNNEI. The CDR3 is CASSELRATGATDTQYF. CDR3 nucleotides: TGTGCCAGCAGTGAACTTCGGGCAACTGGGGCCACAGATACGCAGTATTTT.

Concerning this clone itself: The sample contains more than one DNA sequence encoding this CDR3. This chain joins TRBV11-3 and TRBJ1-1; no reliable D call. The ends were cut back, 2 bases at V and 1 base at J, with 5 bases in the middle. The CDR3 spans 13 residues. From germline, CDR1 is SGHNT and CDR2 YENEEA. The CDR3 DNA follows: TGTGCCAGCAGCTTACGAGGGAACACTGAAGCTTTCTTT. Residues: CASSLRGNTEAFF.

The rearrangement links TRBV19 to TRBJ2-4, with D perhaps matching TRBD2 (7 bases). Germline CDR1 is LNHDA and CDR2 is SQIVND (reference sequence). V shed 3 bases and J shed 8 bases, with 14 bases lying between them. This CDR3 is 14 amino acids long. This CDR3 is CASSIMGGLDIQYF. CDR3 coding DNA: TGTGCCAGTAGTATTATGGGGGGGCTTGACATTCAGTACTTC.

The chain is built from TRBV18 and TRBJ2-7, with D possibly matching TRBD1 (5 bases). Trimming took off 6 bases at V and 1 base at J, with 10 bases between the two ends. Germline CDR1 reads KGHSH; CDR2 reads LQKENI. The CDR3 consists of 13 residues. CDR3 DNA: TGTGCCAGCTCGGGAACAGGTTCCTACGAGCAGTACTTC. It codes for CASSGTGSYEQYF.

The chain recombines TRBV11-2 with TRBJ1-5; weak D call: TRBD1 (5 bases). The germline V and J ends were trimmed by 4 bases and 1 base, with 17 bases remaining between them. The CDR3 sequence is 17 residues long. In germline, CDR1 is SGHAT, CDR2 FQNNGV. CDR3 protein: CASSSGGPRLSNQPQHF. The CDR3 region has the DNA TGTGCCAGCAGCTCGGGGGGACCTAGGTTAAGCAATCAGCCCCAGCATTTT.

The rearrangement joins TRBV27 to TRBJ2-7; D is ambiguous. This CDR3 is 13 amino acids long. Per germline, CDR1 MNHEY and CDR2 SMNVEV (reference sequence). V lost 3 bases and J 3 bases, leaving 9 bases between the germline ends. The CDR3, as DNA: TGTGCCAGCAGTTTCGGTCGAAACTACGAGCAGTACTTC. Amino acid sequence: CASSFGRNYEQYF.